This TCR beta chain appears in the sequencing data of a study of blood T cell repertoires in COVID-19. Study information: Both acute and convalescent COVID-19 samples were obtained from the United States, Italy and Spain. T cells, B-cell-depleted T cells, or PBMCs provided the cDNA or gDNA that served as material.

Per the original methods: Estimates of nucleated cell counts were drawn from the amplification of reference gene primers. The table came from immunoSEQ multiplex PCR; TCRdb's copy has only in-frame clones and leaves some out. V and J calls plus clone size are reproduced from that table; the DNA served to infer D and trimming. This sample has about 140,000 clones, with about 90% found just once. From germline, CDR1 is SQVTM and CDR2 ANQGSEA. The V and J ends lost 6 bases and 1 base, in that order; junction bases with no gene match: 2. The CDR3 length is 14 residues. Source material: peripheral blood. The chain employs TRBV29-1 and TRBJ2-2, with 10 nucleotides matching TRBD2. This sequence was found in a man aged 55 to 70 with active or convalescent COVID-19. In DNA form, the CDR3 reads TGCAGCGTCCGACTAGCGGGGAACACCGGGGAGCTGTTTTTT. Translating gives CSVRLAGNTGELFF.